This passage covers 4 T cell receptor beta chains from one sample sequenced in a study of patients and donors after allogeneic stem cell transplantation. TCRdb re-called the RT-PCR reads through MiXCR, storing one row per CDR3 protein. Of hundreds of thousands of distinct CDR3 sequences listed, 16% are singletons. The sample was blood, either unsorted or a sorted T cell fraction (not recorded which). These receptors all stem from a human donor who was either an allogeneic HSCT recipient or a stem cell or donor lymphocyte infusion donor (not recorded which). It is not recorded whose cells these are; they may come from a transplant donor.

This chain connects TRBV12-3 or TRBV12-4 to TRBJ1-2; TRBD1 is a possible D gene (5 bases). The CDR3 loop spans 14 amino acids. The V end lost 3 bases, the J end lost 13 bases, and 21 bases lay between the germline ends. The CDR3 nucleotides are TGTGCCAGCAGTTTGGATGGGACCAATCTAAGGAGCACCTTC. Its protein product is CASSLDGTNLRSTF.

A single count supports this clonotype. This chain links TRBV6-2 or TRBV6-3 with TRBJ2-7; 8 bases fit TRBD1. CDR3 length equals 14 residues. V gave up 4 bases and J gave up 1 base; unmatched junction bases: 3. In germline, CDR1 is MNHEY, CDR2 SVGEGT. The DNA for the CDR3 is TGTGCCAGCAGTTCCTGGGACAGGTCCTACGAGCAGTACTTC. Its protein is CASSSWDRSYEQYF.

The chain joins TRBV7-9 to TRBJ1-1; D gene unclear. With 0 bases removed from V and 4 bases from J, the gap between germline ends came to 6 bases. The length of the CDR3 is 13 residues. CDR1 and CDR2 (germline): SEHNR, FQNEAQ (reference sequence). CDR3 DNA sequence: TGTGCCAGCAGCTTAGCTGGCACCACTGAAGCTTTCTTT. This sequence encodes CASSLAGTTEAFF.

This clonotype has a handful of counts. The V and J genes are TRBV9 and TRBJ2-7, with D unresolved. Germline V gives CDR1 SGDLS, CDR2 YYNGEE. V was cut by 0 bases and J by 5 bases, with 9 bases left in between. There are 13 residues in the CDR3. CDR3 nucleotide sequence: TGTGCCAGCAGCGTAGGGTTGACAAACGAGCAGTACTTC. It specifies CASSVGLTNEQYF.